This T cell receptor (beta chain) was found in a study of blood T cell repertoires in COVID-19. Study-wide context: There were acute and convalescent COVID-19 samples, and they came from the United States, Italy and Spain. PBMCs, B-cell-depleted T cells, or T cells were the source of the cDNA or gDNA that made up the material.

The CDR3 covers 12 residues. Trimming stripped 4 bases from V and 8 bases from J, with 11 bases between. From germline, CDR1 is ENHRY and CDR2 SYGVKD. As processed by the authors: Amplification with reference gene primers provided the estimates of nucleated cell counts. Sequencing was performed with immunoSEQ multiplex PCR; in TCRdb, only in-frame clones are kept and a portion is missing. The DNA was the basis for D and trimming; V, J and clone size are from that table. The top ten clones hold around 8.1% of a sample with about 170,000 clones, 60% to 85% of them seen once. The chain couples TRBV10-3 to TRBJ1-2; D is ambiguous. Material: peripheral blood. The TCR sequence derives from a man aged 60-69 years with acute or convalescent COVID-19. The CDR3 nucleotides are TGTGCCATCAGTGGTGGGCAGTTGGGCTACACCTTC. Encoded protein: CAISGGQLGYTF.